This T cell receptor beta chain derives from a study of cytomegalovirus exposure and HLA in healthy donors. Study-level points and caveats: According to an earlier analysis, most TCR beta V segments yielded productive rearrangements about 90% or about 30% of the time.

CDR3 size: 14 residues. Germline loops: CDR1 MNHEY, CDR2 SVGAGI. The V gene end was trimmed by 6 bases and the J gene end by 6 bases; junction bases not matched to a gene: 8. PCR was performed using 60 Vbeta and 13 Jbeta primers. Sequencing used immunoSEQ multiplex PCR; TCRdb keeps in-frame clones, though not all of them. The sample includes more than 95,000 clones, more than 75% of them seen just once. This clone appeared a few times. What it recognizes is unknown. The rearrangement uses TRBV6-5 and TRBJ1-1, with 9 bases that match TRBD1. Material for sequencing was PBMCs. This clonotype was obtained from a woman between 18 and 29 years old in good health and CMV-seropositive. CDR3 sequence: CASRADRGEAEAFF. The DNA for the CDR3 is TGTGCCAGCAGAGCGGACAGGGGAGAGGCTGAAGCTTTCTTT.